Presented here are 30 T cell receptor beta chains from one specimen sequenced in a study of tumor-infiltrating lymphocytes in primary liver carcinoma. Production of TCR beta cDNA used approximately 480 ng total RNA together with a constant-region primer. Library construction for TCR beta comprised three nested multiplex PCR rounds performed with slightly modified ARM-PCR. With TRBV1-TRBV30 forward primers and a C-beta reverse primer, the first two PCR rounds were run for roughly 10 cycles each. A single record per CDR3 protein comes from TCRdb applying MiXCR to the multiplex PCR reads. The sample lists around 330,000 distinct CDR3 sequences, about three fifths seen once, with around 15% in the top ten. Researchers drew blood RNA from unsorted whole blood and extracted germline DNA as well. Specimen: peripheral blood. Every receptor here comes from a woman in her 30s with primary liver carcinoma and hepatitis B virus infection.

The rearrangement links TRBV11-2 to TRBJ2-1; the match to TRBD2 covers 14 bases. The germline CDR1 and CDR2 sequences are SGHAT and FQNNGV. Germline trimming cut 5 bases from V and 8 bases from J; bases unmatched to any gene: 8. The CDR3 covers 16 residues. The CDR3 loop is CASSIGGTSGRYEQFF. CDR3 nucleotides: TGTGCCAGCAGCATAGGGGGGACTAGCGGGAGATATGAGCAGTTCTTC.

The V gene is TRBV4-3, the J gene TRBJ1-4; 9 nucleotides match TRBD1. Germline CDR1 is LGHNA and CDR2 is YSLEER. This CDR3 region has 18 residues. J was trimmed by 1 base and V by 2 bases; bases with no gene match: 8. DNA for the CDR3: TGCGCCAGCAGCCAATCCCTGACAGGGGGAGTAACTAATGAAAAACTGTTTTTT. Translating it yields CASSQSLTGGVTNEKLFF.

For this clonotype: A much larger clone lies a single base off, so this may be a read error. CDR3 region: CASTNGVGLYEQYF. Here the CDR3 DNA reads TGTGCCAGCACCAATGGGGTGGGACTCTACGAGCAGTACTTC. This sequence joins TRBV6-5 and TRBJ2-7; D might be TRBD2 (6 bases). This CDR3 is 14 amino acids long. V lost 7 bases and J 3 bases, leaving 16 bases between the germline ends. Per the germline V gene, CDR1 is MNHEY and CDR2 is SVGAGI.

With regard to this clonotype: A much more abundant neighbour one base away suggests this may be a read error. This chain connects TRBV4-1 to TRBJ2-5, with D tentatively TRBD1 (6 bases). The length of the CDR3 is 14 residues. V lost 3 bases and J 3 bases, leaving 11 bases between the germline ends. Germline V gene data show CDR1 as MGHRA and CDR2 as YSYEKL. The CDR3 here is CASSQGHNEETQYF. DNA for the CDR3: TGCGCCAGCAGCCAGGGACATAACGAAGAGACCCAGTACTTC.

The genes are TRBV28 and TRBJ2-1; 7 bases line up with TRBD2. The trim removed 6 bases at V and 0 bases at J, leaving 14 bases unmatched. The CDR3 totals 18 residues. Germline CDR1 and CDR2: MDHEN and SYDVKM. The CDR3 DNA is TGTGCCAGCAGCCACCGTCGGGGGAGCGGGGCCTCCTACAATGAGCAGTTCTTC. Protein: CASSHRRGSGASYNEQFF.

In regard to this clonotype: This clone may be a read error of a much larger clone one base away. The CDR3 reads CASSYRGQQDGYTF. Here the CDR3 DNA reads TGTGCCAGCAGTTACAGGGGACAGCAGGATGGCTACACCTTC. This rearrangement joins TRBV6-6 to TRBJ1-2; 7 bases line up with TRBD1. Germline CDR1 is MNHNY and CDR2 is SVGAGI (reference sequence). The CDR3 is 14 residues long. Trimming removed 2 bases from V and 6 bases from J; junction bases left unmatched: 6.

Turning to this clonotype: A single base separates this from a much larger clone, so it may be a read error. Because the CDR3 is missing its conserved closing phenylalanine or tryptophan, this is likely a read error. The chain is built from TRBV29-1 and TRBJ2-1, with TRBD1 matching 9 bases. Looked up from germline, CDR1 is SQVTM and CDR2 is ANQGSEA. Trimming took 7 bases from V and 8 from J; bases not matched to a gene: 6. The CDR3 is 12 residues long. The CDR3 sequence: CSARQGGDEQFL. The CDR3 nucleotides are TGCAGCGCTCGACAGGGGGGCGATGAGCAGTTCCTC.

In regard to this clonotype: A read error may account for a junction end that differs from germline. This chain connects TRBV12-3 or TRBV12-4 to TRBJ2-2; a weak D match, TRBD2 (5 bases). This CDR3 spans 15 amino acids. The CDR3 DNA reads TGTGTCAGCAGTTTATCAGTTGGGAGCCCCGGGGAGCTGTTTTTT. Amino acids: CVSSLSVGSPGELFF.

In regard to this clonotype: At one boundary the junction diverges from the germline segment, which might be a read error. The gene calls are TRBV4-2 and TRBJ2-5, with TRBD2 as a possible D gene (6 bases). CDR3 length equals 15 residues. Per germline, CDR1 LGHNA and CDR2 YNFKEQ. The CDR3 protein is CAISQDSGSGETQYF. The DNA of the CDR3 is TGTGCCATCAGCCAAGATTCGGGGTCGGGAGAGACCCAGTACTTT.

This clonotype was counted only a few times. The chain has TRBV6-5 and TRBJ2-2, with 7 bases identical to TRBD2. The CDR3 loop spans 16 amino acids. Germline loops: CDR1 MNHEY, CDR2 SVGAGI. Trimming took 4 bases from V and 6 from J; bases not matched to a gene: 11. CDR3 in DNA: TGTGCCAGCAGTTCCCGCCGGACTAGTAGGGCCGGGGAGCTGTTTTTT. Protein product: CASSSRRTSRAGELFF.

This chain links TRBV7-9 with TRBJ1-1; 8 nucleotides match TRBD1. Germline CDR1 and CDR2: SEHNR and FQNEAQ (reference sequence). The J segment lost 3 bases and the V segment lost 4 bases, leaving 4 bases of the junction unmatched. The CDR3 sequence is 14 residues long. This CDR3 is CASSSGGVDTEAFF. CDR3 DNA sequence: TGTGCCAGCAGCTCAGGGGGCGTGGACACTGAAGCTTTCTTT.

In the case of this clonotype: Compared with germline, one end of the junction differs, possibly owing to a read error. J is TRBJ2-7 and V is TRBV6-1; unclear D gene. Germline loops: CDR1 MNHNS, CDR2 SASEGT. This CDR3 region has 15 residues. The CDR3 DNA follows: TGTGCCAGCAGCCCGTGGACGGCCGTCTCCTACGAGCAGTATTTC. It specifies CASSPWTAVSYEQYF.

The rearrangement joins TRBV5-4 to TRBJ1-1; D gene unclear. V gave up 6 bases and J gave up 4 bases, with 22 bases separating them. This CDR3 contains 16 residues. Germline V gene sequence: CDR1 SGHNT, CDR2 YYREEE (reference sequence). The CDR3 DNA follows: TGTGCCAGCACCACCTGGTCCTCCCAAACGCGCACTGAAGCTTTCTTT. Translation: CASTTWSSQTRTEAFF.

This clonotype has ten or more counts. The chain has TRBV6-5 and TRBJ2-2; possibly TRBD1 or TRBD2 for D (5 bases each). V gave up 6 bases and J gave up 1 base, with 12 bases separating them. This CDR3 has 15 amino acids. Germline CDR1 MNHEY, CDR2 SVGAGI. The CDR3 protein is CASRPGTLNTGELFF. CDR3 nucleotides: TGTGCCAGCAGGCCCGGGACCCTGAACACCGGGGAGCTGTTTTTT.

With respect to this clonotype: This may stem from a read error, because a much larger clone lies one nucleotide away. The rearrangement uses TRBV6-2 or TRBV6-3 and TRBJ2-1; perhaps TRBD2 as D (5 bases). Germline-derived CDR1 and CDR2 are MNHEY and SVGEGT. There are 13 residues in the CDR3. The CDR3 nucleotides are TGTGTCAGTCAGCGAAGCGGAGGCAATGAGCAGTTCTTC. Translating gives CVSQRSGGNEQFF.

The chain links TRBV28 to TRBJ1-1, with D unresolved. CDR3 length: 12 amino acids. The ends were cut back, 5 bases at V and 11 bases at J, with 15 bases in the middle. Germline CDR1 reads MDHEN; CDR2 reads SYDVKM. Written as DNA, the CDR3 is TGTGCCAGCAGTGAGGGCCTTGTGATGGCTTTCTTT. It yields the protein CASSEGLVMAFF.

This clonotype showed up just a few times. The V call is TRBV6-2 or TRBV6-3, the J call TRBJ2-7; D is possibly TRBD1 (6 bases). V lost 4 bases and J 0 bases, leaving 10 bases between the germline ends. There are 14 residues in the CDR3. The germline V gene has CDR1 MNHEY and CDR2 SVGEGT. CDR3 protein: CASSSQGSSYEQYF. For the CDR3, the DNA is TGTGCCAGCAGTTCCCAGGGGAGCTCCTACGAGCAGTACTTC.

With respect to this clonotype: A much larger clone lies one base from this, so it may be a read error. The chain is built from TRBV12-3 or TRBV12-4 and TRBJ2-7; D is perhaps TRBD2 (6 bases). Trimming removed 6 bases at V and 5 bases at J, with 17 bases between. CDR3 length: 14 residues. The CDR3 reads CASRPLSGSHEQYF. For the CDR3, the DNA is TGTGCCAGCAGGCCCCTTAGCGGCAGCCACGAGCAGTACTTC.

This clonotype was seen many times. For the CDR3, the DNA is TGTGCCAGCAGGCTACTAGCGGGAGTCGCAGATACGCAGTATTTT. It codes for CASRLLAGVADTQYF. The chain employs TRBV6-1 and TRBJ2-3, with 11 bases that match TRBD2. The CDR3 is 15 amino acids. CDR1 MNHNS and CDR2 SASEGT come from the germline V gene. V lost 6 bases and J lost 4; bases outside the gene matches: 6.

V is TRBV4-1 and J is TRBJ2-5; 10 positions match TRBD1. This CDR3 is built from 16 residues. Germline V gene sequence: CDR1 MGHRA, CDR2 YSYEKL. The V and J ends lost 1 base and 3 bases, in that order; junction bases with no gene match: 5. The CDR3 loop reads CASSQGLGQGEETQYF. In nucleotides, the CDR3 is TGCGCCAGCAGCCAAGGGCTCGGACAGGGGGAAGAGACCCAGTACTTC.

The table lists this clonotype with many counts. The gene calls are TRBV11-1 and TRBJ1-1; D might be TRBD1 (5 bases). Trimming removed 2 bases at V and 6 bases at J, with 7 bases between. This CDR3 is 12 amino acids long. Germline CDR1 and CDR2: SGHAT and FQDESV (reference sequence). The CDR3 is CASSLLGAEAFF. The DNA of the CDR3 is TGTGCCAGCAGCTTATTGGGGGCTGAAGCTTTCTTT.

This clonotype occurred once. The junction departs from the called germline gene at one end, perhaps through a read error. The CDR3 region is CASRQRGDRSGCTF. CDR3 DNA: TGTGCCAGCAGGCAAAGGGGGGACAGGTCCGGCTGCACCTTC. The chain has TRBV13 and TRBJ1-2, with 8 positions matching TRBD1. Germline CDR1 PRHDT, CDR2 FYEKMQ (reference sequence). This CDR3 contains 14 residues.

With respect to this clonotype: This may be a read error: a much more frequent sequence differs by one nucleotide. Without the conserved terminal phenylalanine or tryptophan, this CDR3 likely stems from a read error. The V call is TRBV6-2 or TRBV6-3, the J call TRBJ2-1, with D uncertain. The CDR3 runs 12 residues. Trimming left V 0 bases short and J 12 bases short, with 9 bases between. Per the germline V gene, CDR1 is MNHEY and CDR2 is SVGEGT. CDR3 sequence: CASSYSTVMQFS. The CDR3 DNA reads as TGTGCCAGCAGTTACTCGACGGTGATGCAGTTCTCC.

The chain carries TRBV6-6 and TRBJ2-5; perhaps TRBD1 as D (6 bases). Germline CDR1 is MNHNY and CDR2 is SVGAGI (reference sequence). Trimming removed 7 bases at V and 3 bases at J, with 9 bases between. This CDR3 is 12 amino acids long. The CDR3 nucleotides read TGTGCCAGCAATAACAGGGAAGAGACCCAGTACTTC. Translation: CASNNREETQYF.

As concerns this clonotype: This clone may be a read error of a much larger clone one base away. The chain carries TRBV4-3 and TRBJ1-6; tentatively, D is TRBD1 (5 bases). CDR1 is LGHNA, CDR2 YSLEER, per germline. The CDR3 spans 13 residues. The CDR3 nucleotides are TGCGCCAACAGCCAAGCGACAGCTTCACCCCTCCACTTT. Its translation is CANSQATASPLHF.

Notes on this clonotype: One base away lies a much larger clone, so this may be a sequencing read error. V gene TRBV4-1 combines with J gene TRBJ2-7; 7 positions match TRBD2. The germline V gene has CDR1 MGHRA and CDR2 YSYEKL. This CDR3 contains 13 residues. The CDR3 loop is CVSSRTVAGEQYF. In nucleotides, the CDR3 is TGCGTCAGCAGCCGGACCGTAGCGGGCGAGCAGTACTTC.

Notes on this clonotype: Being one base from a much bigger clone, this may be a read error. Here the CDR3 DNA reads TGTGCCACCCTGATTAGCGGGAGGTGGTTCTTC. It specifies CATLISGRWFF. The V call is TRBV12-3 or TRBV12-4, the J call TRBJ2-1; 10 bases map to TRBD2. The CDR3 consists of 11 residues. J was trimmed by 15 bases and V by 10 bases; bases with no gene match: 9.

Many counts were recorded for this clonotype. The CDR3 reads CASSPGSSSYNEQFF. CDR3 DNA sequence: TGTGCCAGCAGCCCCGGGTCAAGCTCCTACAATGAGCAGTTCTTC. This sequence joins TRBV11-3 and TRBJ2-1; D gene ambiguous. There are 15 residues in the CDR3. V lost 5 bases and J 0 bases, leaving 11 bases between the germline ends. In germline, CDR1 is SGHNT, CDR2 YENEEA.

To note about this clonotype: A much larger clone is a single base away; this may be a read error. The CDR3 region is CASRSSLARELFF. The DNA of the CDR3 is TGCGCCAGCAGGAGCTCTTTGGCCAGGGAGCTGTTTTTT. The gene calls are TRBV4-1 and TRBJ2-2; D call uncertain. The CDR3 sequence is 13 residues long. The germline V gene has CDR1 MGHRA and CDR2 YSYEKL. V gave up 6 bases and J gave up 9 bases, with 14 bases separating them.

This clonotype was seen a few times. V gene TRBV5-1 combines with J gene TRBJ2-1; 12 nucleotides line up with TRBD1. CDR1 and CDR2 (germline): SGHRS, YFSETQ. Unmatched junction bases numbered 6, after V lost 3 bases and J lost 8 bases. CDR3 length equals 15 residues. The CDR3 nucleotides are TGCGCCAGCAGCTGGGGCCGGGACAGGGGGCATGAGCAGTTCTTC. Protein: CASSWGRDRGHEQFF.